This T cell receptor (beta chain) emerged from a study of cytomegalovirus exposure and HLA in healthy donors. In the study overall: Among 150 million to 200 million T cells, an earlier analysis found roughly 100 million unique TCR beta sequences. General study findings and limits: Later on, analysis showed that most CMV-associated TCR beta chains appeared to be HLA-restricted.

About this clone: Its target is unknown.

V trimming: 5 bases; J trimming: 6 bases; junction bases outside the gene matches: 5. Germline V gene lookup returns CDR1 SNHLY and CDR2 FYNNEI. The CDR3 has 13 amino acids. 13 Jbeta primers and 60 Vbeta primers were used for the PCR. TCRdb keeps only in-frame clones here, not all; method: immunoSEQ multiplex PCR. The table records under 140,000 clones, around 88% of them present only once. Sequencing input: PBMCs. The chain joins TRBV2 to TRBJ2-7, with TRBD1 matching 9 bases. The receptor comes from a man aged 40-50 years in good health and CMV-seronegative. CDR3 in amino acids: CASSRQGVGEQYF. For the CDR3, the DNA is TGTGCCAGCAGTAGACAGGGGGTGGGCGAGCAGTACTTC.